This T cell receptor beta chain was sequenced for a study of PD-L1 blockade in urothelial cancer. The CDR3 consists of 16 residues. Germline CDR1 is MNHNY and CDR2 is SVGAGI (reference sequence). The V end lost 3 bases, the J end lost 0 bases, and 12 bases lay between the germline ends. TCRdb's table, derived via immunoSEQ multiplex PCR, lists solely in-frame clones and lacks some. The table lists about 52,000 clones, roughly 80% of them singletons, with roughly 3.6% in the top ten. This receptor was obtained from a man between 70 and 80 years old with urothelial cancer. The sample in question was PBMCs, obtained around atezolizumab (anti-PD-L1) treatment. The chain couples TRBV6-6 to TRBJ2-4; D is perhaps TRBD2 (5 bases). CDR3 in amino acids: CASSYGADLAKNIQYF. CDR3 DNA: TGTGCCAGCAGTTATGGAGCGGACCTAGCCAAAAACATTCAGTACTTC.